This T cell receptor (beta chain) was observed in a study of CD8+ T cells in alopecia areata. Study-wide context: The study gave treated patients oral tofacitinib at 5 to 10 mg twice daily.

Germline lookup yields CDR1 MNHNS and CDR2 SASEGT. There are 15 residues in the CDR3. V was clipped by 3 bases and J by 10 bases; unmatched bases: 7. Researchers gathered lesional scalp punch biopsies and peripheral blood from patients with alopecia areata. The sequencing template was cDNA reverse transcribed from extracted RNA. Clones were sequenced by immunoSEQ multiplex PCR, and TCRdb holds only the in-frame ones, with some missing. The sample carries tens of thousands of clones, approximately 60% recorded once. The sequence derives from a human donor with alopecia areata. V and J are TRBV6-1 and TRBJ1-6, with TRBD1 matching over 9 bases. The sequenced sample was CD8+ T cells sorted from blood, obtained at week 0. CDR3 bases: TGTGCCAGCAGTGATTTGGGACAGGGAGCCTCACCCCTCCACTTT. Translated: CASSDLGQGASPLHF.